The sequence of this T cell receptor (beta chain) was determined in a study of blood T cell repertoires in COVID-19. V gave up 4 bases and J gave up 5 bases, with 11 bases separating them. The CDR3 covers 13 residues. The table came from immunoSEQ multiplex PCR; TCRdb's copy has only in-frame clones and leaves some out. The sample consists of around 250,000 clones, approximately 89% of them appearing once. The rearrangement links TRBV12-3 or TRBV12-4 to TRBJ2-5; the D gene is possibly TRBD2 (5 bases). The sequenced material came from peripheral blood. The source is a man aged 35 to 55 with active or convalescent COVID-19. The CDR3 protein is CASSSPRRETQYF. CDR3 DNA: TGTGCCAGCAGTTCCCCCCGGAGGGAGACCCAGTACTTC.